This T cell receptor (beta chain) appears in the sequencing data of a study of blood T cells in healthy people across ages. Germline CDR1 reads SGHDT; CDR2 reads YYEEEE. Trimming took 0 bases from V and 7 from J, leaving 14 bases between them. The CDR3 is 15 residues long. Together with a sample-barcoded 5' primer, a J-beta primer mix was included in a second PCR lasting about 6 to 12 cycles. TCRdb reprocessed the 5' RACE reads with MiXCR, giving one entry per CDR3 protein. Of 1.5 million to 2 million distinct CDR3 sequences detected, less than 50% appear once; the ten largest clones hold over 2%. The sequenced sample was blood. The rearrangement uses TRBV5-6 and TRBJ1-5, with D hard to call. The clonotype originates from a middle-aged woman in good health. CDR3 nucleotides: TGTGCCAGCAGCTTGGGAGGCAGATCGAGGCAGCCCCAGCATTTT. This encodes CASSLGGRSRQPQHF.